Presented here are 32 T cell receptor beta chains from one specimen sequenced in a study of radiation and T cells in renal cell carcinoma. Libraries were prepared by immunoSEQ multiplex PCR; TCRdb keeps only in-frame clonotypes and omits some of them. The sample comprises 140,000 or so clones, around nine tenths of which are singletons, and 12% rests with the top ten. Specified time point: baseline pretreatment blood. This sample's treatment: 15 Gy SBRT to primary tumor, nephrectomy 4 weeks later. The starting material was blood, obtained from a patient whose treatment included radiotherapy and nephrectomy. These receptors were collected from a woman aged 45-59 years with renal cell carcinoma.

The chain has TRBV4-3 and TRBJ1-1; D is ambiguous. This CDR3 comprises 12 residues. The V and J ends lost 0 bases and 8 bases respectively, with 7 bases between them. Germline loops: CDR1 LGHNA, CDR2 YSLEER. In nucleotides, the CDR3 is TGCGCCAGCAGCCAAGACGCCCGGGAAGCTTTCTTT. Amino acid sequence: CASSQDAREAFF.

J is TRBJ2-2 and V is TRBV2; D is unclear. Looked up from germline, CDR1 is SNHLY and CDR2 is FYNNEI. Trimming removed 8 bases from V and 1 base from J, with 8 bases in between. The CDR3 runs 13 residues. CDR3 in DNA: TGTGCCAGCCCGAGACGGAACACCGGGGAGCTGTTTTTT. Amino acids: CASPRRNTGELFF.

The chain couples TRBV7-3 to TRBJ2-7, with 8 bases matching TRBD2. The CDR3 loop spans 16 amino acids. V was pared by 2 bases and J by 4 bases, with 10 bases of the junction left unmatched. CDR1 and CDR2 (germline): SGHTA, FQGTGA. CDR3 nucleotides: TGTGCCAGCAGCTTAGATAGTAGCGGGGTGAGTTACGAGCAGTACTTC. The encoded protein is CASSLDSSGVSYEQYF.

The chain links TRBV18 to TRBJ2-2; 9 nucleotides match TRBD1. With 4 bases clipped from V and 0 bases from J, the junction kept 6 bases outside the gene matches. From germline, CDR1 is KGHSH and CDR2 LQKENI. The CDR3 is made up of 17 amino acids. Written as DNA, the CDR3 is TGTGCCAGCTCACTGGGGACAGGGCCCGCGAACACCGGGGAGCTGTTTTTT. Its protein product is CASSLGTGPANTGELFF.

The chain combines TRBV5-3 with TRBJ2-1; tentative D call: TRBD1 (6 bases). TRBV5-3 is sorted into the ORF group, with uncertain function. Trimming removed 3 bases from V and 0 bases from J, with 19 bases in between. The CDR3 covers 18 residues. CDR3 region: CARSSSSGQTSSYNEQFF. As DNA, the CDR3 is TGTGCCAGAAGCTCTAGCTCTGGACAGACGAGCTCCTACAATGAGCAGTTCTTC.

The chain couples TRBV7-9 to TRBJ1-2, with a tentative D call TRBD1 (5 bases). There are 14 residues in the CDR3. CDR1 SEHNR and CDR2 FQNEAQ come from the germline V gene (reference sequence). V was shortened by 3 bases and J by 2 bases, with 10 bases between the two germline ends. The CDR3 loop is CASSLLGVNYGYTF. The CDR3 coding sequence is TGTGCCAGCAGCTTGCTGGGGGTAAACTATGGCTACACCTTC.

The CDR3 is CASQTGGTKNTEAFF. CDR3 in DNA: TGTGCCAGTCAAACGGGGGGGACAAAGAACACTGAAGCTTTCTTT. The chain combines TRBV19 with TRBJ1-1; D might be TRBD1 (6 bases). V gave up 8 bases and J gave up 1 base, with 17 bases separating them. From germline, CDR1 is LNHDA and CDR2 SQIVND (reference sequence). This CDR3 contains 15 residues.

The chain is built from TRBV5-1 and TRBJ2-2; D might be TRBD1 (5 bases). Germline CDR1 and CDR2: SGHRS and YFSETQ. Trimming pared 6 bases from V and 2 bases from J, leaving 14 bases between. The CDR3 has 15 amino acids. The CDR3 sequence is CASTIREPNTGELFF. The CDR3 DNA reads as TGCGCCAGCACCATCAGGGAACCCAACACCGGGGAGCTGTTTTTT.

The chain couples TRBV14 to TRBJ1-3, with a possible D match to TRBD1 (6 bases). In germline, CDR1 is SGHDN, CDR2 FVKESK. The CDR3 is made up of 15 amino acids. V was pared by 4 bases and J by 0 bases, with 10 bases between. Here the CDR3 reads CASSPRGRSGNTIYF. CDR3 bases: TGTGCCAGCAGCCCCAGGGGCCGCTCTGGAAACACCATATATTTT. The full variable domain, with the rest looked up from reference TRBV14 and TRBJ1-3, is EAGVTQFPSHSVIEKGQTVTLRCDPISGHDNLYWYRRVMGKEIKFLLHFVKESKQDESGMPNNRFLAERTGGTYSTLKVQPAELEDSGVYFCASSPRGRSGNTIYFGEGSWLTVV.

The V gene is TRBV30, the J gene TRBJ1-1; TRBD1 matches at 7 bases. J lost 0 bases, V lost 4 bases, and 2 bases had no gene match. The CDR3 contains 13 residues. Per germline, CDR1 GTSNPN and CDR2 SVGIG (reference sequence). The CDR3 reads CAWNRGLNTEAFF. In DNA, the CDR3 is TGTGCCTGGAACAGGGGCCTGAACACTGAAGCTTTCTTT. The variable domain in full, completed from reference TRBV30 and TRBJ1-1, reads SQTIHQWPATLVQPVGSPLSLECTVEGTSNPNLYWYRQAAGRGLQLLFYSVGIGQISSEVPQNLSASRPQDRQFILSSKKLLLSDSGFYLCAWNRGLNTEAFFGQGTRLTVV.

The rearrangement uses TRBV28 and TRBJ1-1, with D perhaps matching TRBD1 (6 bases). Germline values: CDR1 MDHEN, CDR2 SYDVKM. V was trimmed by 3 bases and J by 0 bases, leaving 14 bases between them. The CDR3 sequence is 16 residues long. CDR3 protein: CASSFRTEPLNTEAFF. CDR3 nucleotide sequence: TGTGCCAGCAGTTTCCGGACAGAGCCATTGAACACTGAAGCTTTCTTT.

The rearrangement uses TRBV9 and TRBJ2-1; perhaps TRBD2 as D (5 bases). V was cut by 8 bases and J by 0 bases, with 15 bases left in between. The CDR3 is 15 amino acids. CDR1 SGDLS and CDR2 YYNGEE come from the germline V gene. CDR3 region: CASTRDRSSYNEQFF. The CDR3 nucleotides read TGTGCCAGTACTAGAGATCGGAGCTCCTACAATGAGCAGTTCTTC.

This clone was picked up a small number of times. This chain uses TRBV2 with TRBJ2-2; 9 nucleotides align to TRBD1. The V gene's germline CDR1 is SNHLY and CDR2 FYNNEI. There are 16 residues in the CDR3. V shed 6 bases and J 6 bases; nucleotides not matched to a gene: 11. CDR3 in DNA: TGTGCCAGCAGGACAGGGGACAGGGCACCTGCCGGGGAGCTGTTTTTT. Encoded protein: CASRTGDRAPAGELFF.

There are a few counts of this clone. The chain links TRBV19 to TRBJ1-6, with TRBD1 matching over 7 bases. Germline V gene sequence: CDR1 LNHDA, CDR2 SQIVND (reference sequence). CDR3 size: 17 residues. V shed 5 bases, J shed 0 bases, and the junction held 7 bases outside the gene matches. In nucleotides, the CDR3 is TGTGCCAGTAGTTCGGACAGGCCGAGCTCCTATAATTCACCCCTCCACTTT. It translates to CASSSDRPSSYNSPLHF.

This clone was recorded once. The chain combines TRBV11-3 with TRBJ1-1; 7 nucleotides align to TRBD1. Germline V gene sequence: CDR1 SGHNT, CDR2 YENEEA. With V trimmed by 3 bases and J by 3 bases, 1 base remained unmatched. The CDR3 loop spans 13 amino acids. The CDR3 region is CASSFDRDTEAFF. The CDR3 DNA sequence: TGTGCCAGCAGCTTCGACAGGGACACTGAAGCTTTCTTT. Supplemented by reference TRBV11-3 and TRBJ1-1, the full variable domain reads EAGVVQSPRYKIIEKKQPVAFWCNPISGHNTLYWYLQNLGQGPELLIRYENEEAVDDSQLPKDRFSAERLKGVDSTLKIQPAELGDSAVYLCASSFDRDTEAFFGQGTRLTVV.

This chain connects TRBV9 to TRBJ2-1; no clear D gene. Trimming pared 0 bases from V and 4 bases from J, leaving 5 bases between. This CDR3 has 13 amino acids. Germline loops: CDR1 SGDLS, CDR2 YYNGEE. The CDR3 coding sequence is TGTGCCAGCAGCGTAGATGGGTACAATGAGCAGTTCTTC. Protein: CASSVDGYNEQFF.

The chain carries TRBV19 and TRBJ2-3; 8 nucleotides align to TRBD1. V shed 3 bases, J shed 4 bases, and the junction held 15 bases outside the gene matches. The CDR3 spans 18 residues. Germline V lookup: CDR1 LNHDA, CDR2 SQIVND (reference sequence). The CDR3 region has the DNA TGTGCCAGTAGTATCCGTCGAATCAGGGGGCGCGGGGCAGATACGCAGTATTTT. Its protein is CASSIRRIRGRGADTQYF.

The chain links TRBV4-1 to TRBJ1-6, with a tentative D call TRBD1 (5 bases). Germline CDR1 and CDR2: MGHRA and YSYEKL. The CDR3 is 16 residues long. V was cut by 0 bases and J by 3 bases, with 9 bases left in between. The CDR3 spells CASSQEGTDYNSPLHF. In DNA, the CDR3 is TGCGCCAGCAGCCAAGAAGGGACGGACTATAATTCACCCCTCCACTTT.

The chain is built from TRBV12-5 and TRBJ1-2, with a weak D call TRBD1 (5 bases). CDR3 length: 14 amino acids. Trimming cost V 6 bases and J 3 bases, with 14 bases left between them. The germline V gene has CDR1 LGHNT and CDR2 FRNRAP. The CDR3 nucleotides read TGTGCTAGTGGCTCGGGGGGATTCTACTATGGCTACACCTTC. The encoded protein is CASGSGGFYYGYTF.

This clone was found once. The chain uses TRBV6-6 and TRBJ1-4; D is possibly TRBD1 (5 bases). The CDR3 runs to 13 residues. With 3 bases removed from V and 7 bases from J, the gap between germline ends came to 9 bases. The germline V gene has CDR1 MNHNY and CDR2 SVGAGI (reference sequence). CDR3 in amino acids: CASSYVRGEKLFF. CDR3 coding DNA: TGTGCCAGCAGTTATGTGAGGGGTGAAAAACTGTTTTTT.

The chain employs TRBV29-1 and TRBJ2-7; the D is unclear. The CDR3 is 13 residues long. V dropped 0 bases and J dropped 4 bases, with 10 bases sitting between them. CDR1 and CDR2 (germline): SQVTM, ANQGSEA. The CDR3 coding sequence is TGCAGCGTTGAAGAGGGCAGAGAGTACGAGCAGTACTTC. It specifies CSVEEGREYEQYF.

The chain employs TRBV2 and TRBJ1-2; 7 bases are shared with TRBD1. Germline V gene data show CDR1 as SNHLY and CDR2 as FYNNEI. CDR3 size: 13 residues. Trimming took 4 bases from V and 6 from J; bases not matched to a gene: 5. The CDR3 bases are TGTGCCAGCAGTGGGGCAGGGGGGAATGGCTACACCTTC. Residues: CASSGAGGNGYTF. The complete variable domain, with remaining parts taken from reference TRBV2 and TRBJ1-2, reads EPEVTQTPSHQVTQMGQEVILRCVPISNHLYFYWYRQILGQKVEFLVSFYNNEISEKSEIFDDQFSVERPDGSNFTLKIRSTKLEDSAMYFCASSGAGGNGYTFGSGTRLTVV.

The chain recombines TRBV18 with TRBJ2-4; TRBD1 agrees at 9 bases. Germline V gives CDR1 KGHSH, CDR2 LQKENI. The J segment lost 3 bases and the V segment lost 5 bases, leaving 8 bases of the junction unmatched. The CDR3 is 16 residues long. Written as DNA, the CDR3 is TGTGCCAGCTCAGGAACAGGGGGCGTTAACAAAAACATTCAGTACTTC. Protein: CASSGTGGVNKNIQYF.

This clone was counted once. Other DNA sequences in the same sample also yield this CDR3. V is TRBV11-2 and J is TRBJ2-7, with D unclear. There are 12 residues in the CDR3. Germline values: CDR1 SGHAT, CDR2 FQNNGV. Deletions cut 4 bases from V and 0 bases from J, with 4 bases between. The CDR3 sequence: CASSSLSYEQYF. DNA for the CDR3: TGTGCCAGCAGCTCCCTCTCCTACGAGCAGTACTTC. The full variable domain, with the rest looked up from reference TRBV11-2 and TRBJ2-7, is EAGVAQSPRYKIIEKRQSVAFWCNPISGHATLYWYQQILGQGPKLLIQFQNNGVVDDSQLPKDRFSAERLKGVDSTLKIQPAKLEDSAVYLCASSSLSYEQYFGPGTRLTVT.

This chain uses TRBV25-1 with TRBJ2-7; 9 bases agree with TRBD2. Germline CDR1 reads MGHDK; CDR2 reads SYGVNS. This CDR3 is 13 amino acids long. V shed 5 bases and J 8 bases; nucleotides not matched to a gene: 7. This chain's CDR3 is CASSRGSGGKQYF. DNA for the CDR3: TGTGCCAGCAGTAGGGGTAGCGGGGGTAAGCAGTACTTC.

The CDR3 loop reads CASNPVGANVLTF. The CDR3 nucleotides are TGTGCCAGCAATCCGGTGGGGGCCAACGTCCTGACTTTC. The rearrangement joins TRBV11-2 to TRBJ2-6; D gene ambiguous. The CDR3 is made up of 13 amino acids. V was cut by 7 bases and J by 4 bases, with 8 bases left in between. Germline-derived CDR1 and CDR2 are SGHAT and FQNNGV.

This rearrangement joins TRBV5-4 to TRBJ2-6, with a weak D call TRBD1 (5 bases). CDR1 is SGHNT, CDR2 YYREEE, per germline (reference sequence). This CDR3 contains 16 residues. The V end lost 4 bases, the J end lost 0 bases, and 11 bases lay between the germline ends. The CDR3 here is CASSPQGNSGANVLTF. CDR3 nucleotides: TGTGCCAGCAGCCCCCAGGGAAACTCTGGGGCCAACGTCCTGACTTTC.

This clone was observed a single time. The genes are TRBV4-2 and TRBJ2-2; perhaps TRBD1 as D (6 bases). Trimming removed 1 base from V and 3 bases from J, with 12 bases in between. CDR3 length: 16 amino acids. CDR1 is LGHNA, CDR2 YNFKEQ, per germline. CDR3 protein: CASSQGAGDHTGELFF. The DNA for the CDR3 is TGTGCCAGCAGCCAAGGAGCAGGGGACCACACCGGGGAGCTGTTTTTT.

V is TRBV29-1 and J is TRBJ2-5; TRBD2 might be the D (6 bases). Germline CDR1 is SQVTM and CDR2 is ANQGSEA. The CDR3 extends over 15 amino acids. V was shortened by 2 bases and J by 0 bases, with 13 bases between the two germline ends. The CDR3 here is CSVENRGVYQETQYF. For the CDR3, the DNA is TGCAGCGTTGAAAATCGCGGGGTGTACCAAGAGACCCAGTACTTC. Based on the CDR3 plus reference TRBV29-1 and TRBJ2-5, the full variable domain is SAVISQKPSRDICQRGTSLTIQCQVDSQVTMMFWYRQQPGQSLTLIATANQGSEATYESGFVIDKFPISRPNLTFSTLTVSNMSPEDSSIYLCSVENRGVYQETQYFGPGTRLLVL.

The V and J genes are TRBV6-4 and TRBJ1-5; D is unclear. The CDR3 contains 17 residues. Per germline, CDR1 MRHNA and CDR2 SNTAGT. V was pared by 4 bases and J by 3 bases, with 19 bases between. This CDR3 is CASSVPPYMDFNQPQHF. Written as DNA, the CDR3 is TGTGCCAGCAGTGTACCCCCTTACATGGACTTCAATCAGCCCCAGCATTTT.

The chain carries TRBV7-2 and TRBJ2-1; 13 nucleotides line up with TRBD2. The V gene's germline CDR1 is SGHTA and CDR2 FQGNSA. The CDR3 is 16 amino acids. J gave up 3 bases and V 6 bases, and 5 bases lay outside the gene matches. The CDR3 reads CASRPGLAGNYNEQFF. CDR3 in DNA: TGTGCCAGCAGGCCGGGACTAGCGGGGAACTACAATGAGCAGTTCTTC.

The count of this clone is one. The V call is TRBV5-6, the J call TRBJ2-7; TRBD1 matches at 9 bases. From germline, CDR1 is SGHDT and CDR2 YYEEEE. The CDR3 consists of 16 residues. J lost 4 bases, V lost 4 bases, and 12 bases had no gene match. This chain's CDR3 is CASSPVTGGAKYEQYF. The CDR3, as DNA: TGTGCCAGCAGCCCGGTTACAGGGGGCGCGAAGTACGAGCAGTACTTC.